This TCR beta chain emerged from a study of tumor-infiltrating lymphocytes in primary liver carcinoma. As for the study in general: Men and women, 30 to 69 years of age, made up the patients. Yields of productive TCRbeta reads ranged from roughly 3.65 to 7.13 million per sample and were similar across tissue types.

The CDR3 contains 14 residues when both ends are counted. Looked up from germline, CDR1 is SGHAT and CDR2 is FQDESV (reference sequence). Concerning this clonotype itself: Its antigen remains unknown. The conserved closing phenylalanine or tryptophan is absent in this CDR3, likely reflecting a read error. It is unclear where the CDR3 begins or ends on the DNA, so no DNA is shown, and the CDR3 is as TCRdb lists it.

cDNA specific to TCR beta was made from approximately 0.55 ug of total RNA, with a constant-region primer employed for priming. Amplification in three nested multiplex PCR rounds with slightly modified ARM-PCR gave rise to TCR beta libraries. TRBV1-TRBV30 forward and Cbeta reverse primers drove the first two roughly 10-cycle rounds. TCRdb redid the calling of the multiplex PCR reads with MiXCR, one entry per CDR3 protein. Of about 350,000 distinct CDR3 sequences in the sample, around 60% were seen once. Broader study findings: Blood trailed tumors significantly in top-250-clone fraction (p = 0.039).

Unsorted whole blood supplied the blood RNA, and germline DNA was isolated too. The rearrangement links TRBV11-1 to TRBJ2-5. The TCR was taken from a man in his forties or fifties with primary liver carcinoma and hepatitis B virus infection. Sequencing was performed on peripheral blood. The CDR3 protein is CASSFSVNQETQCI.